The present entry profiles one T cell receptor beta chain with its context. Its antigen is as yet unknown. The data were taken from a study of cytomegalovirus exposure and HLA in healthy donors. A multiplex PCR was run with 60 Vbeta primers and 13 Jbeta primers. The data were produced by immunoSEQ multiplex PCR, yet TCRdb's version contains in-frame clones alone and is incomplete. The table has approximately 190,000 clones, approximately 79% seen once; the top ten hold approximately 6%. It was healthy bone marrow donors who served as donors. Findings and limits, study-wide: The majority of TCR sequences were rare, yet some public TCRs appeared in many donors. Differences between HLA loci emerged in a later analysis of TCR association rates, with DRB1 most and HLA-C fewest.

The length of the CDR3 is 16 residues. The germline V gene has CDR1 LGHNA and CDR2 YSLEER. V lost 4 bases and J 7 bases, leaving 19 bases between the germline ends. The source of this sequence is a man between 40 and 49 years old in good health and CMV-seropositive. The specimen was PBMCs. J is TRBJ2-2 and V is TRBV4-3; the D is unclear. For the CDR3, the DNA is TGCGCCAGCAGCCTAAGTCCAGGTGGTCTGGGCGGGGAGCTGTTTTTT. Protein: CASSLSPGGLGGELFF.